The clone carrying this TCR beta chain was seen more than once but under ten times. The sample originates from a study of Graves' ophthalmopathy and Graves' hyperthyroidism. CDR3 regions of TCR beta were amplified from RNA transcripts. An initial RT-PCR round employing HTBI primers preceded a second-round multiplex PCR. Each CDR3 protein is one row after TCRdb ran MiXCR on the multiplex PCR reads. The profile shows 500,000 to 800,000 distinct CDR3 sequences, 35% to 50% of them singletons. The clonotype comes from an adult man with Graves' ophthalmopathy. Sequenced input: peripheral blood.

The DNA of the CDR3 is TGCGCCAGCAGCTGGGGGACAGGTCGCAGGGAGACCCAGCATTTT. Amino acids: CASSWGTGRRETQHF. The chain joins TRBV5-1 to TRBJ1-5, with 8 bases fitting TRBD1. The V and J ends lost 3 bases and 11 bases, in that order; junction bases with no gene match: 13. The CDR3 runs 15 residues. From germline, CDR1 is SGHRS and CDR2 YFSETQ.